The TCR beta chain described here comes from a study of T cells after yellow fever vaccination. V lost 8 bases and J lost 0; bases outside the gene matches: 7. Germline V CDR1 and CDR2: LNHNV, YYDKDF (reference sequence). This CDR3 has 15 amino acids. Notes on the study in general: Once the booster was given, most primary-vaccination clones reappeared, at approximately 97% for CD4 and around 90% for CD8.

A 5'RACE template-switching step, the method used to make TCR cDNA, added a universal primer site and UMIs. A single record per CDR3 protein comes from TCRdb applying MiXCR to the 5' RACE reads. The data contain under 150,000 distinct CDR3 sequences, more than 6% of them singletons. The table lists this clonotype with many counts. The antigen is unknown. The chain employs TRBV15 and TRBJ2-1, with 7 nucleotides matching TRBD2. This receptor was taken from a young man who received the YFV17D yellow fever vaccine. This material consisted of CD4+ T cells sorted from PBMCs, taken 5 days after the yellow fever booster vaccination. The DNA for the CDR3 is TGTGCCACCGCGGGGGAGCGCAGCTCCTACAATGAGCAGTTCTTC. This gives the protein CATAGERSSYNEQFF. The whole variable domain, filled in from reference TRBV15 and TRBJ2-1, reads DAMVIQNPRYQVTQFGKPVTLSCSQTLNHNVMYWYQQKSSQAPKLLFHYYDKDFNNEADTPDNFQSRRPNTSFCFLDIRSPGLGDTAMYLCATAGERSSYNEQFFGPGTRLTVL.